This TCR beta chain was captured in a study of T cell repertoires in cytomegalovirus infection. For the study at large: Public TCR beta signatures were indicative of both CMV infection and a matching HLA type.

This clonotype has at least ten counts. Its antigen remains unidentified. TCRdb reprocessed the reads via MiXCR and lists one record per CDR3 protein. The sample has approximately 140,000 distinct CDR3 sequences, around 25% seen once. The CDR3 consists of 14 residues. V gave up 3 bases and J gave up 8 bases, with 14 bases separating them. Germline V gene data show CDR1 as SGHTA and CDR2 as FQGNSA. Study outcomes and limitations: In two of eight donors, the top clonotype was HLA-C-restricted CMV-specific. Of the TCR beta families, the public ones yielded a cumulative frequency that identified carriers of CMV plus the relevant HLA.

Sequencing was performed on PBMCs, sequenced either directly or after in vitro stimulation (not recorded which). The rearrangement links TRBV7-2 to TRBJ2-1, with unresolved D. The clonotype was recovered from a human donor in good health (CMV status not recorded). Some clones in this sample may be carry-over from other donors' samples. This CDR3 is CASSFFIVGYEQFF. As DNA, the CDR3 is TGTGCCAGCAGCTTTTTCATCGTTGGATATGAGCAGTTCTTC. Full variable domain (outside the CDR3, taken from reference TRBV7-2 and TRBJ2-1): GAGVSQSPSNKVTEKGKDVELRCDPISGHTALYWYRQSLGQGLEFLIYFQGNSAPDKSGLPSDRFSAERTGGSVSTLTIQRTQQEDSAVYLCASSFFIVGYEQFFGPGTRLTVL.